A single sample gave rise to the 7 T cell receptor beta chains below, sequenced in a study of cytomegalovirus exposure and HLA in healthy donors. It was with 60 Vbeta and 13 Jbeta primers that the PCR ran. The method was immunoSEQ multiplex PCR; TCRdb's version includes in-frame clones alone and lacks a portion of them. The sample spans some 150,000 clones; the ten largest clones claim approximately 2.6%. Specimen: PBMCs. Source of these receptors: a man aged 35 to 55 in good health and CMV-seronegative.

The chain is built from TRBV6-5 and TRBJ2-3, with 10 bases lining up with TRBD1. Per germline, CDR1 MNHEY and CDR2 SVGAGI. J lost 3 bases, V lost 0 bases, and 0 bases had no gene match. CDR3 length equals 15 residues. This chain's CDR3 is CASSYSGQGTDTQYF. CDR3 DNA: TGTGCCAGCAGTTACTCGGGACAGGGGACAGATACGCAGTATTTT.

The chain links TRBV4-1 to TRBJ2-1, with 10 bases that match TRBD1. This CDR3 comprises 17 residues. The germline V gene has CDR1 MGHRA and CDR2 YSYEKL. The V and J ends lost 0 bases and 5 bases, in that order; junction bases with no gene match: 7. CDR3 sequence: CASSQDIRQGANNEQFF. The CDR3, as DNA: TGCGCCAGCAGCCAAGACATCCGACAGGGGGCGAACAATGAGCAGTTCTTC.

This chain joins TRBV5-1 and TRBJ2-7; a weak D match, TRBD2 (6 bases). This CDR3 has 13 amino acids. The germline CDR1 and CDR2 sequences are SGHRS and YFSETQ. V dropped 4 bases and J dropped 2 bases, with 10 bases sitting between them. The CDR3 DNA reads as TGCGCCAGCAGCCCGGGAGACGCCTACGAGCAGTACTTC. Its protein product is CASSPGDAYEQYF.

V gene TRBV6-5 combines with J gene TRBJ2-1, with a possible D match to TRBD2 (7 bases). Per germline, CDR1 MNHEY and CDR2 SVGAGI. V lost 6 bases and J 6 bases, leaving 12 bases between the germline ends. This CDR3 contains 13 residues. The CDR3, as DNA: TGTGCCAGCAGCCGGGGGGCCATCAATGAGCAGTTCTTC. Residues: CASSRGAINEQFF.

Here the CDR3 DNA reads TGCGCCAGCAGCTTGGCCACTGGCAGGTCCGATGAGCAGTTCTTC. Translating it yields CASSLATGRSDEQFF. The chain employs TRBV5-1 and TRBJ2-1, with D hard to call. CDR3 length: 15 amino acids. Per the germline V gene, CDR1 is SGHRS and CDR2 is YFSETQ. V dropped 0 bases and J dropped 8 bases, with 15 bases sitting between them. The full variable domain, its missing parts supplied by reference TRBV5-1 and TRBJ2-1, is KAGVTQTPRYLIKTRGQQVTLSCSPISGHRSVSWYQQTPGQGLQFLFEYFSETQRNKGNFPGRFSGRQFSNSRSEMNVSTLELGDSALYLCASSLATGRSDEQFFGPGTRLTVL.

This chain uses TRBV5-1 with TRBJ1-6; TRBD1 matches 7 bases. CDR1 SGHRS and CDR2 YFSETQ come from the germline V gene. There are 22 residues in the CDR3. V lost 0 bases to trimming and J lost 0 bases; unmatched junction nucleotides: 18. Written as DNA, the CDR3 is TGCGCCAGCAGCTTGGGACAGGGCCCTCAATTTTACACAAGCTCCTATAATTCACCCCTCCACTTT. As protein: CASSLGQGPQFYTSSYNSPLHF.

The chain employs TRBV19 and TRBJ1-5; 7 bases line up with TRBD1. Germline values: CDR1 LNHDA, CDR2 SQIVND (reference sequence). This CDR3 has 15 residues. Losses at the gene ends were 9 bases for V and 4 bases for J; bases not matched to a gene: 12. CDR3 bases: TGTGCCAGCTCGAAGGAGGGGGCCACAAATCAGCCCCAGCATTTT. Translated, it gives CASSKEGATNQPQHF.